The T cell receptor beta chain under discussion was sequenced for a study of T cell responses to AZD1222 COVID-19 vaccine. Overall study results and limits: There were mostly white British donors and more females than males, and clonal diversity was possibly underestimated. Reportedly, nearly half the spike-specific TCRs target unmutated variant regions.

Sequencing was performed with immunoSEQ multiplex PCR; in TCRdb, only in-frame clones are kept and a portion is missing. The sample lists about 140,000 clones, 70% to 90% occurring once. The CDR3 has 14 residues. V gave up 0 bases and J gave up 9 bases, with 12 bases separating them. The germline CDR1 and CDR2 sequences are MNHGY and SAAAGT. On this clone itself: Its antigen is as yet unknown.

This specimen was peripheral blood, taken on day 0 of AZD1222 vaccination. The clonotype originates from an adult in good health. V usage is TRBV6-8 and J usage is TRBJ1-3; D remains ambiguous. The CDR3 loop reads CASSYSEGSVTIYF. The CDR3 DNA sequence: TGTGCCAGCAGTTACTCGGAGGGCTCGGTCACCATATATTTT.